Listed below are T cell receptor beta chains from one sample, sequenced in a study of cytomegalovirus exposure and HLA in healthy donors. Profiling relied on immunoSEQ multiplex PCR, and the TCRdb table lists in-frame clones only, not all of them. The repertoire holds 150,000 to 200,000 clones, with more than 75% as singletons. The sample taken for sequencing was PBMCs. The source is a woman aged 35 to 49 in good health and CMV-seronegative. CDR3s include the opening cysteine and the closing phenylalanine or tryptophan. Each record gives: clone size, V gene, J gene, D gene, CDR3 protein, CDR3 DNA. The D gene is left open where the match is weak. Clone size is given for some rows only: seen once, a few or many times, or a class if the clone is expanded.

abundance: NA
v_gene: TRBV19
j_gene: TRBJ2-3
d_gene: NA
CDR3aa: CASSIATDTDTQYF
CDR3nt: TGTGCCAGTAGTATAGCGACAGACACAGATACGCAGTATTTT

abundance: once
v_gene: TRBV28
j_gene: TRBJ2-7
d_gene: NA
CDR3aa: CASSIQGGGYEQYF
CDR3nt: TGTGCCAGCAGCATACAGGGAGGGGGTTACGAGCAGTACTTC

abundance: few
v_gene: TRBV2
j_gene: TRBJ1-5
d_gene: NA
CDR3aa: CASIRDINQPQHF
CDR3nt: TGTGCCAGCATCCGGGACATCAATCAGCCCCAGCATTTT

abundance: NA
v_gene: TRBV15
j_gene: TRBJ1-2
d_gene: NA
CDR3aa: CATSRATGLSANYGYTF
CDR3nt: TGTGCCACCAGCAGAGCGACAGGCCTCAGCGCTAACTATGGCTACACCTTC

abundance: NA
v_gene: TRBV7-3
j_gene: TRBJ2-7
d_gene: NA
CDR3aa: CASSFSGGAYEQYF
CDR3nt: TGTGCCAGCAGCTTCTCGGGGGGCGCATACGAGCAGTACTTC

abundance: once
v_gene: TRBV15
j_gene: TRBJ1-5
d_gene: TRBD1
CDR3aa: CATSRGDRVNQPQHF
CDR3nt: TGTGCCACCAGCAGAGGGGACAGGGTTAATCAGCCCCAGCATTTT

abundance: NA
v_gene: TRBV10-3
j_gene: TRBJ1-2
d_gene: NA
CDR3aa: CAIEEGNYGYTF
CDR3nt: TGTGCCATCGAGGAGGGGAACTATGGCTACACCTTC

abundance: once
v_gene: TRBV10-3
j_gene: TRBJ2-1
d_gene: TRBD1
CDR3aa: CAISAGTGGEEQFF
CDR3nt: TGTGCCATCAGTGCCGGGACAGGGGGTGAGGAGCAGTTCTTC

abundance: NA
v_gene: TRBV19
j_gene: TRBJ2-4
d_gene: NA
CDR3aa: CASSIMGGRNIQYF
CDR3nt: TGTGCCAGTAGTATAATGGGGGGAAGAAACATTCAGTACTTC

abundance: NA
v_gene: TRBV2
j_gene: TRBJ2-1
d_gene: TRBD2
CDR3aa: CASSEPRLAGESNEQFF
CDR3nt: TGTGCCAGCAGTGAACCCAGACTAGCGGGAGAATCCAATGAGCAGTTCTTC

abundance: NA
v_gene: TRBV9
j_gene: TRBJ1-1
d_gene: NA
CDR3aa: CASSAVEVTEAFF
CDR3nt: TGTGCCAGCAGCGCCGTGGAGGTCACTGAAGCTTTCTTT

abundance: NA
v_gene: TRBV5-1
j_gene: TRBJ1-5
d_gene: NA
CDR3aa: CASSFGDSNQPQHF
CDR3nt: TGCGCCAGCAGCTTCGGGGATAGCAATCAGCCCCAGCATTTT

abundance: few
v_gene: TRBV19
j_gene: TRBJ2-5
d_gene: TRBD1
CDR3aa: CASSIPGQGGETQYF
CDR3nt: TGTGCCAGTAGTATACCGGGACAGGGAGGAGAGACCCAGTACTTC

abundance: NA
v_gene: TRBV27
j_gene: TRBJ2-7
d_gene: NA
CDR3aa: CASSSSPGSYEQYF
CDR3nt: TGTGCCAGCAGTTCCTCCCCCGGCTCCTACGAGCAGTACTTC

abundance: NA
v_gene: TRBV19
j_gene: TRBJ1-2
d_gene: TRBD1
CDR3aa: CASSIGQANNYGYTF
CDR3nt: TGTGCCAGTAGTATTGGACAGGCAAATAACTATGGCTACACCTTC

abundance: NA
v_gene: TRBV27
j_gene: TRBJ2-7
d_gene: NA
CDR3aa: CASRPTGGSYEQYF
CDR3nt: TGTGCCAGCAGGCCGACAGGAGGCTCCTACGAGCAGTACTTC

abundance: NA
v_gene: TRBV7-8
j_gene: TRBJ1-1
d_gene: NA
CDR3aa: CASSSNRETEAFF
CDR3nt: TGTGCCAGCAGCTCAAACAGGGAAACTGAAGCTTTCTTT

abundance: NA
v_gene: TRBV6-4
j_gene: TRBJ2-6
d_gene: NA
CDR3aa: CASRPGSGANVLTF
CDR3nt: TGTGCCAGCAGGCCCGGTTCTGGGGCCAACGTCCTGACTTTC

abundance: NA
v_gene: TRBV19
j_gene: TRBJ2-1
d_gene: TRBD2
CDR3aa: CASSALPGLGDHEQFF
CDR3nt: TGTGCCAGTAGTGCCTTACCGGGACTAGGTGATCATGAGCAGTTCTTC

abundance: NA
v_gene: TRBV6-1
j_gene: TRBJ2-5
d_gene: TRBD1
CDR3aa: CASSERFGDRGGETQYF
CDR3nt: TGTGCCAGCAGTGAAAGATTTGGGGACAGGGGAGGGGAGACCCAGTACTTC

abundance: NA
v_gene: TRBV25-1
j_gene: TRBJ1-6
d_gene: TRBD1
CDR3aa: CASSSDRDRSPLHF
CDR3nt: TGTGCCAGCAGTTCTGACAGGGATAGGTCACCCCTCCACTTT

abundance: once
v_gene: TRBV27
j_gene: TRBJ2-7
d_gene: NA
CDR3aa: CASSFGPTYEQYF
CDR3nt: TGTGCCAGCAGTTTTGGGCCCACCTACGAGCAGTACTTC

abundance: NA
v_gene: TRBV19
j_gene: TRBJ1-3
d_gene: NA
CDR3aa: CAYPNRGFSGNTIYF
CDR3nt: TGTGCCTATCCAAACCGGGGATTTAGTGGAAACACCATATATTTT

abundance: NA
v_gene: TRBV21-1
j_gene: TRBJ1-5
d_gene: NA
CDR3aa: CASSSYRGEGNQPQHF
CDR3nt: TGTGCCAGCAGCAGCTACAGGGGCGAGGGGAATCAGCCCCAGCATTTT

abundance: once
v_gene: TRBV11-1
j_gene: TRBJ2-5
d_gene: TRBD2
CDR3aa: CASSLTSGGAGETQYF
CDR3nt: TGTGCCAGCAGCTTAACTAGCGGGGGGGCAGGGGAGACCCAGTACTTC

abundance: NA
v_gene: TRBV6-6
j_gene: TRBJ2-2
d_gene: NA
CDR3aa: CASSYEGANTGELFF
CDR3nt: TGTGCCAGCAGTTACGAGGGGGCGAACACCGGGGAGCTGTTTTTT

abundance: NA
v_gene: TRBV5-4
j_gene: TRBJ2-1
d_gene: TRBD2
CDR3aa: CASSSKTSGRTYNEQFF
CDR3nt: TGTGCCAGCAGCTCAAAGACTAGCGGGCGAACTTACAATGAGCAGTTCTTC

abundance: NA
v_gene: TRBV5-8
j_gene: TRBJ1-2
d_gene: TRBD1
CDR3aa: CASSLNRGTTDYGYTF
CDR3nt: TGTGCCAGCAGCTTGAACAGGGGGACCACTGACTATGGCTACACCTTC

abundance: NA
v_gene: TRBV29-1
j_gene: TRBJ1-2
d_gene: NA
CDR3aa: CSVRGGDGYGYTF
CDR3nt: TGCAGCGTTCGAGGGGGGGATGGATATGGCTACACCTTC

abundance: NA
v_gene: TRBV19
j_gene: TRBJ1-5
d_gene: NA
CDR3aa: CASSMGGNQPQHF
CDR3nt: TGTGCCAGTAGTATGGGGGGGAATCAGCCCCAGCATTTT

abundance: once
v_gene: TRBV19
j_gene: TRBJ1-4
d_gene: NA
CDR3aa: CASSEQRRGEKLFF
CDR3nt: TGTGCCAGTAGTGAACAGCGCCGGGGTGAAAAACTGTTTTTT

abundance: NA
v_gene: TRBV21-1
j_gene: TRBJ1-6
d_gene: NA
CDR3aa: CASSKAFCSRDRGDSPLHF
CDR3nt: TGTGCCAGCAGCAAAGCTTTCTGTTCGAGGGACAGGGGGGATTCACCCCTCCACTTT

abundance: NA
v_gene: TRBV30
j_gene: TRBJ1-3
d_gene: NA
CDR3aa: CAWSSRSGNTIYF
CDR3nt: TGTGCCTGGAGCTCCCGCTCTGGAAACACCATATATTTT

abundance: few
v_gene: TRBV30
j_gene: TRBJ2-7
d_gene: TRBD1
CDR3aa: CAWSRYLRTGYDEQYF
CDR3nt: TGTGCCTGGAGTAGGTACCTAAGGACAGGGTATGACGAGCAGTACTTC

abundance: once
v_gene: TRBV19
j_gene: TRBJ1-5
d_gene: NA
CDR3aa: CASSIGDQPQHF
CDR3nt: TGTGCCAGTAGTATAGGCGATCAGCCCCAGCATTTT

abundance: NA
v_gene: TRBV4-3
j_gene: TRBJ2-2
d_gene: NA
CDR3aa: CASSQERYWELFF
CDR3nt: TGCGCCAGCAGCCAAGAGCGATATTGGGAGCTGTTTTTT

abundance: NA
v_gene: TRBV9
j_gene: TRBJ1-3
d_gene: TRBD1
CDR3aa: CASSGTGVRNTIYF
CDR3nt: TGTGCCAGCAGCGGGACAGGGGTGCGAAACACCATATATTTT

abundance: NA
v_gene: TRBV12-5
j_gene: TRBJ1-4
d_gene: NA
CDR3aa: CASGLAQGVGRAYEKLFF
CDR3nt: TGTGCTAGTGGTTTGGCTCAAGGGGTAGGCCGGGCCTATGAAAAACTGTTTTTT

abundance: NA
v_gene: TRBV2
j_gene: TRBJ2-5
d_gene: TRBD2
CDR3aa: CASARLAGDPVETQYF
CDR3nt: TGTGCCAGCGCCAGACTAGCGGGAGACCCCGTAGAGACCCAGTACTTC

abundance: NA
v_gene: TRBV9
j_gene: TRBJ2-1
d_gene: TRBD2
CDR3aa: CASSARLAGGGNEQFF
CDR3nt: TGTGCCAGCAGCGCAAGACTAGCGGGAGGAGGCAATGAGCAGTTCTTC